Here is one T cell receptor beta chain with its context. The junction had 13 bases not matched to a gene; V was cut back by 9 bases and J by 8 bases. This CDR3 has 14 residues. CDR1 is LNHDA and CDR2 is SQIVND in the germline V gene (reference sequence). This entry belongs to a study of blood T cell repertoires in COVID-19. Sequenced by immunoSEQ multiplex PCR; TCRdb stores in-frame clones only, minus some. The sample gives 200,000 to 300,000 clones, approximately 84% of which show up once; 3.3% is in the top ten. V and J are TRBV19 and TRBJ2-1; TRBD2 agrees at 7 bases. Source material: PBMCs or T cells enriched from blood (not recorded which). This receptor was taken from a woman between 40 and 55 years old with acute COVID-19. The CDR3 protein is CASRLAEAADEQFF. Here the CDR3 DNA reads TGTGCCAGCCGACTAGCAGAGGCCGCGGATGAGCAGTTCTTC.